Shown below are 22 T cell receptor beta chains from a single sample sequenced in a study of OX40 agonist ivuxolimab in advanced cancers. The repertoire was sequenced with immunoSEQ multiplex PCR; TCRdb's copy has only in-frame clones and lacks some. The sample has tens of thousands of clones; 75% to 90% are singletons. Sequencing was performed on CD4+ or CD8+ T cells sorted from blood, taken in a trial of the OX40 agonist ivuxolimab. The receptors were sampled from an adult with an advanced solid tumor such as melanoma, head and neck, liver or kidney cancer.

J is TRBJ2-3 and V is TRBV5-6; D gene unclear. V lost 4 bases and J lost 0, with 6 bases in between. The CDR3 has 13 amino acids. Per germline, CDR1 SGHDT and CDR2 YYEEEE. The CDR3 loop reads CASSPDSTDTQYF. Here the CDR3 DNA reads TGTGCCAGCAGCCCGGACAGCACAGATACGCAGTATTTT.

The genes are TRBV29-1 and TRBJ2-3, with D unclear. Germline V gives CDR1 SQVTM, CDR2 ANQGSEA. Trimming left V 5 bases short and J 0 bases short, with 6 bases between. The CDR3 spans 12 residues. The CDR3 DNA follows: TGCAGCGTTCGGAGAAGCACAGATACGCAGTATTTT. It yields the protein CSVRRSTDTQYF.

The V and J genes are TRBV2 and TRBJ2-2, with unresolved D. The length of the CDR3 is 15 residues. Germline V CDR1 and CDR2: SNHLY, FYNNEI. V dropped 8 bases and J dropped 5 bases, with 18 bases sitting between them. The CDR3 loop is CASGTYALGTGELFF. In nucleotides, the CDR3 is TGTGCCAGCGGAACATACGCTTTGGGGACCGGGGAGCTGTTTTTT.

The chain uses TRBV12-5 and TRBJ2-3, with no clear D. V dropped 3 bases and J dropped 2 bases, with 6 bases sitting between them. The CDR3 length is 13 residues. Looked up from germline, CDR1 is LGHNT and CDR2 is FRNRAP. The CDR3 bases are TGTGCTAGTGGTTTAAGGGACACAGATACGCAGTATTTT. Translated: CASGLRDTDTQYF.

The chain couples TRBV25-1 to TRBJ2-3; TRBD2 might be the D (5 bases). This CDR3 has 14 amino acids. The V gene's germline CDR1 is MGHDK and CDR2 SYGVNS. Trimming removed 4 bases at V and 1 base at J, with 9 bases between. CDR3 in DNA: TGTGCCAGCAGTGCTACTAGTGGCACAGATACGCAGTATTTT. Encoded protein: CASSATSGTDTQYF.

This clone was found a few times. The chain uses TRBV28 and TRBJ1-5, with D unresolved. CDR1 is MDHEN and CDR2 is SYDVKM in the germline V gene. V lost 7 bases and J lost 7, with 14 bases in between. The CDR3 length is 13 residues. The CDR3 region is CASTQLGFQPQHF. The CDR3 DNA sequence: TGTGCCAGCACCCAGCTGGGGTTCCAGCCCCAGCATTTT.

The gene calls are TRBV2 and TRBJ1-3; TRBD1 agrees at 8 bases. This CDR3 is built from 16 residues. With V trimmed by 0 bases and J by 4 bases, 5 bases remained unmatched. CDR1 and CDR2 from the germline V gene are SNHLY and FYNNEI. CDR3 residues: CASSEADRVMGNTIYF. The CDR3 nucleotides read TGTGCCAGCAGTGAAGCGGACAGGGTAATGGGAAACACCATATATTTT.

This clone has a single count. V usage is TRBV6-1 and J usage is TRBJ1-4; D call uncertain. The ends were cut back, 5 bases at V and 8 bases at J, with 12 bases in the middle. Per the germline V gene, CDR1 is MNHNS and CDR2 is SASEGT. This CDR3 is built from 13 residues. The CDR3 sequence: CASSLDPGEKLFF. CDR3 coding DNA: TGTGCCAGCAGTCTGGACCCCGGGGAAAAACTGTTTTTT.

The chain carries TRBV6-1 and TRBJ2-1; 7 nucleotides align to TRBD1. Germline V gene sequence: CDR1 MNHNS, CDR2 SASEGT. CDR3 length equals 14 residues. With 6 bases clipped from V and 7 bases from J, the junction kept 9 bases outside the gene matches. The CDR3 spells CASSRDSLRNEQFF. The CDR3 coding sequence is TGTGCCAGCAGCCGGGACAGTCTAAGGAATGAGCAGTTCTTC.

This clone was observed a handful of times. V usage is TRBV7-2 and J usage is TRBJ2-7, with 12 bases fitting TRBD2. CDR1 SGHTA and CDR2 FQGNSA come from the germline V gene. The J segment lost 6 bases and the V segment lost 5 bases, leaving 17 bases of the junction unmatched. CDR3 length equals 18 residues. The CDR3 loop reads CASSTAASGRAFASEQYF. CDR3 DNA: TGTGCCAGCAGCACAGCGGCTAGCGGGAGGGCCTTCGCGTCCGAGCAGTACTTC. The full variable domain, with the rest looked up from reference TRBV7-2 and TRBJ2-7, is GAGVSQSPSNKVTEKGKDVELRCDPISGHTALYWYRQSLGQGLEFLIYFQGNSAPDKSGLPSDRFSAERTGGSVSTLTIQRTQQEDSAVYLCASSTAASGRAFASEQYFGPGTRLTVT.

The V call is TRBV28, the J call TRBJ2-3; D is perhaps TRBD1 or TRBD2 (6 bases each). Per the germline V gene, CDR1 is MDHEN and CDR2 is SYDVKM. Trimming took off 6 bases at V and 2 bases at J, with 18 bases between the two ends. There are 16 residues in the CDR3. The CDR3, as DNA: TGTGCCAGCAGCACGGTGGGGGGCGGGACCACAGATACGCAGTATTTT. This encodes CASSTVGGGTTDTQYF.

The chain recombines TRBV10-3 with TRBJ1-5; no clear D. V was trimmed by 2 bases and J by 5 bases, leaving 10 bases between them. The germline CDR1 and CDR2 sequences are ENHRY and SYGVKD. The CDR3 is 14 residues long. CDR3: CAISEGLGDQPQHF. DNA of the CDR3: TGTGCCATCAGTGAGGGGCTAGGCGATCAGCCCCAGCATTTT.

V gene TRBV6-1 combines with J gene TRBJ1-1, with D possibly being TRBD1 (5 bases). Germline CDR1 and CDR2: MNHNS and SASEGT. Between the trimmed V and J ends, which lost 3 bases and 5 bases, there was a span of 10 bases. This CDR3 region has 13 residues. As DNA, the CDR3 is TGTGCCAGCAGTGAGGTCGGGGGGACTGAAGCTTTCTTT. Amino acid sequence: CASSEVGGTEAFF.

V usage is TRBV5-1 and J usage is TRBJ2-2; TRBD2 matches 7 bases. Germline CDR1 SGHRS, CDR2 YFSETQ. V shed 4 bases, J shed 4 bases, and the junction held 4 bases outside the gene matches. The CDR3 has 14 amino acids. In DNA, the CDR3 is TGCGCCAGCAGCGCACTAGCGAGCACCGGGGAGCTGTTTTTT. Protein: CASSALASTGELFF.

The chain joins TRBV19 to TRBJ2-5; D uncertain. The CDR3 length is 13 residues. CDR1 is LNHDA, CDR2 SQIVND, per germline (reference sequence). Trimming took 5 bases from V and 9 from J, leaving 16 bases between them. The CDR3: CASSPDAPGAQYF. CDR3 bases: TGTGCCAGTAGTCCGGACGCCCCTGGAGCCCAGTACTTC. Full variable domain (outside the CDR3, taken from reference TRBV19 and TRBJ2-5): DGGITQSPKYLFRKEGQNVTLSCEQNLNHDAMYWYRQDPGQGLRLIYYSQIVNDFQKGDIAEGYSVSREKKESFPLTVTSAQKNPTAFYLCASSPDAPGAQYFGPGTRLLVL.

The V and J genes are TRBV7-3 and TRBJ2-3, with 10 bases matching TRBD2. V was clipped by 4 bases and J by 7 bases; unmatched bases: 2. From germline, CDR1 is SGHTA and CDR2 FQGTGA. The CDR3 has 13 residues. In nucleotides, the CDR3 is TGTGCCAGCAGCTCTAGCGGGGGAAATACGCAGTATTTT. Its protein product is CASSSSGGNTQYF. Supplemented by reference TRBV7-3 and TRBJ2-3, the full variable domain reads GAGVSQTPSNKVTEKGKYVELRCDPISGHTALYWYRQSLGQGPEFLIYFQGTGAADDSGLPNDRFFAVRPEGSVSTLKIQRTERGDSAVYLCASSSSGGNTQYFGPGTRLTVL.

V gene TRBV5-6 combines with J gene TRBJ2-5; 9 bases match TRBD1. The CDR3 sequence is 17 residues long. Unmatched junction bases numbered 12, after V lost 5 bases and J lost 1 base. Germline CDR1 reads SGHDT; CDR2 reads YYEEEE. The CDR3 nucleotides are TGTGCCAGCAGACAGGGGGCGCAACCCGTGTTCCAAGAGACCCAGTACTTC. Translated, it gives CASRQGAQPVFQETQYF.

This clone was seen once. The gene calls are TRBV5-1 and TRBJ1-3, with unresolved D. Germline V gene data show CDR1 as SGHRS and CDR2 as YFSETQ. The CDR3 runs to 14 residues. The V and J ends lost 0 bases and 0 bases respectively, with 4 bases between them. Here the CDR3 DNA reads TGCGCCAGCAGCTTGGCCGACTCTGGAAACACCATATATTTT. The encoded protein is CASSLADSGNTIYF.

The chain recombines TRBV5-6 with TRBJ1-2; D not certain. Germline-derived CDR1 and CDR2 are SGHDT and YYEEEE. CDR3 length: 13 residues. V gave up 4 bases and J gave up 4 bases, with 11 bases separating them. CDR3 sequence (DNA): TGTGCCAGCAGCCCGACTGAACTCTATGGCTACACCTTC. This gives the protein CASSPTELYGYTF. Supplemented by reference TRBV5-6 and TRBJ1-2, the full variable domain reads DAGVTQSPTHLIKTRGQQVTLRCSPKSGHDTVSWYQQALGQGPQFIFQYYEEEERQRGNFPDRFSGHQFPNYSSELNVNALLLGDSALYLCASSPTELYGYTFGSGTRLTVV.

V usage is TRBV7-9 and J usage is TRBJ2-5; TRBD2 agrees at 10 bases. The CDR3 consists of 19 residues. V shed 5 bases and J 4 bases; nucleotides not matched to a gene: 19. The germline V gene has CDR1 SEHNR and CDR2 FQNEAQ (reference sequence). CDR3 in DNA: TGTGCCAGCAGCCCCACCAGCGGGAGGGCCTCAGGAGATGTAGAGACCCAGTACTTC. The encoded protein is CASSPTSGRASGDVETQYF.

This CDR3 reads CASSLTSYGYTF. In DNA form, the CDR3 reads TGTGCCAGCAGCTTAACCAGCTACGGCTACACCTTC. The chain joins TRBV5-4 to TRBJ1-2; D is ambiguous. Germline lookup yields CDR1 SGHNT and CDR2 YYREEE (reference sequence). Trimming cost V 2 bases and J 8 bases, with 10 bases left between them. The CDR3 is made up of 12 amino acids.

This chain's CDR3 is CASSLDRQETQYF. CDR3 DNA sequence: TGTGCCAGCAGCTTGGACAGACAAGAGACCCAGTACTTC. The chain combines TRBV5-4 with TRBJ2-5; the D is unclear. The V gene lost 0 bases and the J gene lost 2 bases, with 5 bases spanning the gap. The CDR3 totals 13 residues. The germline V gene encodes CDR1 SGHNT and CDR2 YYREEE (reference sequence).